The T cell receptor beta chain described here comes from a study of control samples from healthy donors and cancer patients. Sequencing was performed with immunoSEQ multiplex PCR; in TCRdb, only in-frame clones are kept and a portion is missing. The sample contains around 94,000 clones, just over 90% of which appear only once. V was cut by 6 bases and J by 6 bases, with 11 bases left in between. The CDR3 has 12 residues. The V gene's germline CDR1 is MNHEY and CDR2 SVGAGI. The sequence was obtained from a woman between 18 and 30 years old in good health. The chain carries TRBV6-5 and TRBJ1-1; perhaps TRBD1 as D (6 bases). The material sequenced was blood. The CDR3 loop reads CASRIQGSEAFF. CDR3 DNA sequence: TGTGCCAGCAGGATCCAGGGGTCTGAAGCTTTCTTT.